The 26 T cell receptor beta chains presented below share a single source sample, sequenced in a study of cytotoxic CD8 clonotypes in ibrutinib-treated CLL. Here immunoSEQ multiplex PCR was the method, and the copy in TCRdb shows in-frame clones only, minus some. Of 200,000 to 250,000 clones in the sample, roughly three quarters are singletons; the top ten hold over 9.5%. The sequenced sample was PBMCs, obtained after 12 months of ibrutinib treatment. All receptors derive from a human donor with chronic lymphocytic leukemia.

The chain links TRBV15 to TRBJ1-5, with TRBD1 identical over 7 bases. This CDR3 is 19 amino acids long. Germline CDR1 and CDR2: LNHNV and YYDKDF (reference sequence). The J segment lost 4 bases and the V segment lost 1 base, leaving 16 bases of the junction unmatched. The DNA of the CDR3 is TGTGCCACCAGCAGAGGCCAGGGGGGCGTGAAAAGGGGTAATCAGCCCCAGCATTTT. Protein product: CATSRGQGGVKRGNQPQHF.

J is TRBJ1-1 and V is TRBV5-1; D is perhaps TRBD1 (5 bases). Germline V lookup: CDR1 SGHRS, CDR2 YFSETQ. The CDR3 has 15 residues. The ends were cut back, 4 bases at V and 4 bases at J, with 17 bases in the middle. DNA of the CDR3: TGCGCCAGCAGCCCCTCGATGGGAGGGGCCACTGAAGCTTTCTTT. Translating gives CASSPSMGGATEAFF.

This sequence joins TRBV6-5 and TRBJ2-1, with D perhaps TRBD2 (5 bases). The germline V and J ends were trimmed by 0 bases and 7 bases, with 16 bases remaining between them. The CDR3 contains 16 residues. CDR1 MNHEY and CDR2 SVGAGI come from the germline V gene. The CDR3 spells CASSYSPSPGSNEQFF. The CDR3 region has the DNA TGTGCCAGCAGTTACTCCCCCTCTCCGGGGTCGAATGAGCAGTTCTTC.

This clone was observed once. The chain uses TRBV7-9 and TRBJ2-7; 7 nucleotides align to TRBD1. Germline CDR1 and CDR2: SEHNR and FQNEAQ (reference sequence). V lost 3 bases, J lost 2 bases, and 4 bases stayed unmatched. The CDR3 runs 14 residues. CDR3: CASSFETGPYEQYF. The CDR3, as DNA: TGTGCCAGCAGCTTCGAGACAGGGCCCTACGAGCAGTACTTC.

The chain has TRBV7-6 and TRBJ1-5, with D possibly matching TRBD1 (5 bases). Per the germline V gene, CDR1 is SGHVS and CDR2 is FNYEAQ. The CDR3 runs to 14 residues. V dropped 1 base and J dropped 2 bases, with 6 bases sitting between them. This CDR3 is CASSLGGGNQPQHF. The CDR3 DNA is TGTGCCAGCAGCTTAGGAGGGGGCAATCAGCCCCAGCATTTT. The full variable domain, its missing parts supplied by reference TRBV7-6 and TRBJ1-5, is GAGVSQSPRYKVTKRGQDVALRCDPISGHVSLYWYRQALGQGPEFLTYFNYEAQQDKSGLPNDRFSAERPEGSISTLTIQRTEQRDSAMYRCASSLGGGNQPQHFGDGTRLSIL.

The J gene is TRBJ2-7, the V gene TRBV9; TRBD2 is a possible D gene (5 bases). Deletions cut 0 bases from V and 6 bases from J, with 16 bases between. CDR3 length: 15 amino acids. From germline, CDR1 is SGDLS and CDR2 YYNGEE. CDR3 region: CASSVVPAAPPEQYF. CDR3 DNA sequence: TGTGCCAGCAGCGTAGTTCCAGCGGCCCCCCCCGAGCAGTACTTC.

This rearrangement joins TRBV6-5 to TRBJ2-2; D call uncertain. Germline values: CDR1 MNHEY, CDR2 SVGAGI. This CDR3 has 14 amino acids. V lost 6 bases and J lost 4, with 12 bases in between. The CDR3: CASSREPGTGELFF. CDR3 DNA sequence: TGTGCCAGCAGCCGAGAGCCGGGCACCGGGGAGCTGTTTTTT.

Points on this clone: At one of its ends the junction is not consistent with the germline gene, which may arise from a read error. This sequence joins TRBV7-3 and TRBJ2-3; D not certain. The germline CDR1 and CDR2 sequences are SGHTA and FQGTGA. CDR3 length equals 12 residues. The CDR3 protein is CASSLDRVAHSW. In DNA form, the CDR3 reads TGTGCCAGCAGCTTAGATCGGGTGGCTCACAGTTGG. The full variable domain, completed using reference TRBV7-3 and TRBJ2-3, is GAGVSQTPSNKVTEKGKYVELRCDPISGHTALYWYRQSLGQGPEFLIYFQGTGAADDSGLPNDRFFAVRPEGSVSTLKIQRTERGDSAVYLCASSLDRVAHSWGPGTRLTVL.

J is TRBJ2-3 and V is TRBV12-5, with 8 nucleotides matching TRBD2. The CDR3 covers 13 residues. The junction had 8 bases not matched to a gene; V was cut back by 6 bases and J by 9 bases. Germline V gene data show CDR1 as LGHNT and CDR2 as FRNRAP. In DNA, the CDR3 is TGTGCTAGTGGATCGGAAGCGGGAGCGACGCAGTATTTT. This encodes CASGSEAGATQYF.

The chain employs TRBV7-9 and TRBJ1-6; a weak D match, TRBD1 (6 bases). V lost 0 bases, J lost 6 bases, and 6 bases lay in between. The CDR3 runs to 14 residues. Germline-derived CDR1 and CDR2 are SEHNR and FQNEAQ (reference sequence). CDR3 sequence (DNA): TGTGCCAGCAGCTTAGCACAGGGTAATTCACCCCTCCACTTT. Amino acids: CASSLAQGNSPLHF.

The CDR3, as DNA: TGCGCCAGCAGCAACGGAGGGTTTGAAAAACTGTTTTTT. Translating it yields CASSNGGFEKLFF. This rearrangement joins TRBV5-1 to TRBJ1-4; D not certain. The CDR3 is made up of 13 amino acids. The germline V and J ends were trimmed by 4 bases and 7 bases, with 11 bases remaining between them. Germline V gene data show CDR1 as SGHRS and CDR2 as YFSETQ.

This clone showed up just a few times. The rearrangement uses TRBV6-6 and TRBJ2-1; D is uncertain. The CDR3 totals 15 residues. V dropped 9 bases and J dropped 3 bases, with 18 bases sitting between them. Germline assignment: CDR1 MNHNY and CDR2 SVGAGI (reference sequence). The chain's CDR3 is CASTPVSPVYNEQFF. In DNA form, the CDR3 reads TGTGCCAGTACCCCGGTGTCACCTGTCTACAATGAGCAGTTCTTC.

The rearrangement links TRBV27 to TRBJ1-1; D perhaps matches TRBD1 (5 bases). The germline V gene has CDR1 MNHEY and CDR2 SMNVEV (reference sequence). Trimming took off 0 bases at V and 5 bases at J, with 13 bases between the two ends. The CDR3 runs 15 residues. DNA of the CDR3: TGTGCCAGCAGTTTATCCCGGCAGGGTAATACTGAAGCTTTCTTT. The encoded protein is CASSLSRQGNTEAFF.

This clone was seen a single time. The CDR3 nucleotides read TGTGCCAGCAGCTTAACTAGCGGGAGCGTTAACACCGGGGAGCTGTTTTTT. Encoded protein: CASSLTSGSVNTGELFF. This chain uses TRBV11-3 with TRBJ2-2, with TRBD2 identical over 11 bases. The CDR3 consists of 17 residues. Germline loops: CDR1 SGHNT, CDR2 YENEEA. The J segment lost 2 bases and the V segment lost 2 bases, leaving 4 bases of the junction unmatched.

The J gene is TRBJ2-6, the V gene TRBV10-2, with 7 positions matching TRBD1. Germline V gene lookup returns CDR1 WSHSY and CDR2 SAAADI. V lost 10 bases to trimming and J lost 4 bases; unmatched junction nucleotides: 4. The CDR3 is made up of 13 amino acids. The CDR3 sequence is CAITGAGANVLTF. CDR3 in DNA: TGCGCCATAACAGGGGCGGGGGCCAACGTCCTGACTTTC.

The chain joins TRBV18 to TRBJ2-5; TRBD2 aligns across 8 bases. The CDR3 is 16 amino acids. Germline V gene data show CDR1 as KGHSH and CDR2 as LQKENI. The ends lost 1 base at V and 4 bases at J; junction bases unmatched: 8. Here the CDR3 reads CASSPLVGGAGETQYF. The CDR3 DNA reads TGTGCCAGCTCACCACTTGTCGGGGGGGCAGGAGAGACCCAGTACTTC.

The J gene is TRBJ1-2, the V gene TRBV9; unclear D gene. Germline V lookup: CDR1 SGDLS, CDR2 YYNGEE. Trimming removed 3 bases at V and 4 bases at J, with 19 bases between. This CDR3 is built from 16 residues. The DNA of the CDR3 is TGTGCCAGCAGCGCTCACAACTCCGACGGGTTCTATGGCTACACCTTC. Protein sequence: CASSAHNSDGFYGYTF.

This sequence joins TRBV7-8 and TRBJ2-1; possible D gene TRBD2, 6 bases. V was pared by 5 bases and J by 6 bases, with 11 bases between. Germline CDR1 is SGHVS and CDR2 is FQNEAQ. The CDR3 totals 13 residues. Here the CDR3 DNA reads TGTGCCAGCAGCCCTCGACTAGTCAATGAGCAGTTCTTC. It specifies CASSPRLVNEQFF. Based on the CDR3 plus reference TRBV7-8 and TRBJ2-1, the full variable domain is GAGVSQSPRYKVAKRGQDVALRCDPISGHVSLFWYQQALGQGPEFLTYFQNEAQLDKSGLPSDRFFAERPEGSVSTLKIQRTQQEDSAVYLCASSPRLVNEQFFGPGTRLTVL.

J is TRBJ2-7 and V is TRBV11-2; 9 nucleotides agree with TRBD1. The CDR3 length is 14 residues. V gave up 6 bases and J gave up 5 bases; unmatched junction bases: 8. The germline V gene has CDR1 SGHAT and CDR2 FQNNGV. CDR3 amino acids: CASSPGTGSDEQYF. The CDR3 bases are TGTGCCAGCAGTCCCGGGACAGGGTCCGACGAGCAGTACTTC.

This sequence joins TRBV11-3 and TRBJ2-1; possibly TRBD2 for D (5 bases). Germline CDR1 reads SGHNT; CDR2 reads YENEEA. The CDR3 has 14 residues. Trimming pared 6 bases from V and 0 bases from J, leaving 9 bases between. The CDR3 nucleotides are TGTGCCAGCAGTCTCGGAGGCTCCTACAATGAGCAGTTCTTC. Translation: CASSLGGSYNEQFF.

The J gene is TRBJ1-5, the V gene TRBV10-2; D is undetermined. This CDR3 has 15 residues. V lost 7 bases and J 0 bases, leaving 13 bases between the germline ends. The germline V gene encodes CDR1 WSHSY and CDR2 SAAADI. The CDR3 region has the DNA TGCGCCAGCACCCCGGGAGGGTATAGCAATCAGCCCCAGCATTTT. Its translation is CASTPGGYSNQPQHF.

For the CDR3, the DNA is TGTGCCATCAGTACCAATCCGGGACAGGGCACTGAAGCTTTCTTT. It specifies CAISTNPGQGTEAFF. This sequence joins TRBV10-3 and TRBJ1-1, with 9 bases matching TRBD1. The CDR3 runs 15 residues. Germline CDR1 is ENHRY and CDR2 is SYGVKD. Trimming cost V 5 bases and J 4 bases; bases outside gene matches: 8.

V usage is TRBV28 and J usage is TRBJ2-4; TRBD1 might be the D (5 bases). Germline loops: CDR1 MDHEN, CDR2 SYDVKM. V lost 7 bases and J lost 8, with 21 bases in between. The CDR3 loop spans 15 amino acids. Written as DNA, the CDR3 is TGTGCCAGCACCCAACGCAGGACATTTGGGGACATTCAGTACTTC. Translating it yields CASTQRRTFGDIQYF.

The chain employs TRBV5-1 and TRBJ1-6; D is possibly TRBD1 (5 bases). V was shortened by 4 bases and J by 9 bases, with 23 bases between the two germline ends. Germline CDR1 is SGHRS and CDR2 is YFSETQ. There are 17 residues in the CDR3. CDR3 residues: CASSPKPTAPLGSPLHF. In DNA, the CDR3 is TGCGCCAGCAGCCCTAAGCCGACAGCTCCCCTGGGTTCACCCCTCCACTTT.

This clone was seen just once. V and J are TRBV7-3 and TRBJ2-2; D is undetermined. Trimming pared 0 bases from V and 2 bases from J, leaving 7 bases between. The germline V gene encodes CDR1 SGHTA and CDR2 FQGTGA. The length of the CDR3 is 15 residues. CDR3 region: CASSLTSANTGELFF. The CDR3 DNA reads TGTGCCAGCAGCTTAACGTCGGCCAACACCGGGGAGCTGTTTTTT.

This clone was seen just once. DNA of the CDR3: TGTGCCAGCAGCTTTACGGGGGGCAATCAGCCCCAGCATTTT. It yields the protein CASSFTGGNQPQHF. The J gene is TRBJ1-5, the V gene TRBV4-2, with TRBD1 as a possible D gene (5 bases). The V end was cut by 5 bases, the J end by 2 bases, with 10 bases between. The CDR3 totals 14 residues. Germline CDR1 reads LGHNA; CDR2 reads YNFKEQ.